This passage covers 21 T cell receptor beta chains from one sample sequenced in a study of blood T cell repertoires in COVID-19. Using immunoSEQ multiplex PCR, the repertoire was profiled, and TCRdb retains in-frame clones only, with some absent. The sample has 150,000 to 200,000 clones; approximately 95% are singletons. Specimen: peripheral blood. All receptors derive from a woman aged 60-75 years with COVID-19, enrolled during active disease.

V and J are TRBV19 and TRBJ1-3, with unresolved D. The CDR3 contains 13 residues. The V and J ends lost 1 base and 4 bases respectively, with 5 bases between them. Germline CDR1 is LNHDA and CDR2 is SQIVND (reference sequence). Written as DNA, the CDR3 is TGTGCCAGTAGTATAGCCTCCGGAAACACCATATATTTT. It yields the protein CASSIASGNTIYF.

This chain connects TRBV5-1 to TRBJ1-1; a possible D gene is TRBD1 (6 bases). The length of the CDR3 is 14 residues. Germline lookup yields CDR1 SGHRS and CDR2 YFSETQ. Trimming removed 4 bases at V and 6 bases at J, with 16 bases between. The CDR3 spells CASSLGGGSAEAFF. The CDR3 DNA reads TGCGCCAGCAGCCTTGGTGGGGGCAGCGCTGAAGCTTTCTTT.

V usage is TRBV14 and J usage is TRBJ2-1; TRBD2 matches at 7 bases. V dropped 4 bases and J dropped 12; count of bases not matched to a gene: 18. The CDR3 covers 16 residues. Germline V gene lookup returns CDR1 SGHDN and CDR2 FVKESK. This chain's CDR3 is CASSPLLAGGGLGQFF. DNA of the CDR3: TGTGCCAGCAGCCCGCTTTTAGCGGGCGGCGGGTTGGGGCAGTTCTTC.

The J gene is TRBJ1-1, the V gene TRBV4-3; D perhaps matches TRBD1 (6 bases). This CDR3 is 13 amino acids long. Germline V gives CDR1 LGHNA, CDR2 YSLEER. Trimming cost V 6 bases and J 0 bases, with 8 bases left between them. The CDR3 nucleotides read TGCGCCAGCAGTGGACAGATGAACACTGAAGCTTTCTTT. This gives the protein CASSGQMNTEAFF.

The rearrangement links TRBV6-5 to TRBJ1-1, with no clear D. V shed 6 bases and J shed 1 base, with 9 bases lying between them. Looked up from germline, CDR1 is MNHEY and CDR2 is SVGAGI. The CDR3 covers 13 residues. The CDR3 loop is CASSKQWNTEAFF. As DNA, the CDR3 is TGTGCCAGCAGCAAACAGTGGAACACTGAAGCTTTCTTT.

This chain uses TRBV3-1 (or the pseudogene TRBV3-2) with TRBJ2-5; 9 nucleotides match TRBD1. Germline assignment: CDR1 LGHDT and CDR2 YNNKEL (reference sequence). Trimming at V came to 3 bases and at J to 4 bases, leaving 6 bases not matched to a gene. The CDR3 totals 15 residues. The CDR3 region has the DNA TGTGCCAGCAGCCAGGCGACAGGGGGGGGAGAGACCCAGTACTTC. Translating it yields CASSQATGGGETQYF.

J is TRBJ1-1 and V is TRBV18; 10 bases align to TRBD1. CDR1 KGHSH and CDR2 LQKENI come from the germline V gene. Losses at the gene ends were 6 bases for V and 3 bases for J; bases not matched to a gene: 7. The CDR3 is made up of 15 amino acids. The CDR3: CASSRTGGLDTEAFF. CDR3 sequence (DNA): TGTGCCAGCTCCCGGACAGGGGGGTTGGACACTGAAGCTTTCTTT.

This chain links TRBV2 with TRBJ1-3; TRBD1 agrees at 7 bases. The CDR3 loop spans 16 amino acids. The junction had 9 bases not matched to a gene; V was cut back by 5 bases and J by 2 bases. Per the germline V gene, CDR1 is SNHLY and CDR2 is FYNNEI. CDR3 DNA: TGTGCCAGCAGTACCGTAGGGGGCTCAGCTGGAAACACCATATATTTT. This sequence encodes CASSTVGGSAGNTIYF. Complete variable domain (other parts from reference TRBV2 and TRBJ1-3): EPEVTQTPSHQVTQMGQEVILRCVPISNHLYFYWYRQILGQKVEFLVSFYNNEISEKSEIFDDQFSVERPDGSNFTLKIRSTKLEDSAMYFCASSTVGGSAGNTIYFGEGSWLTVV.

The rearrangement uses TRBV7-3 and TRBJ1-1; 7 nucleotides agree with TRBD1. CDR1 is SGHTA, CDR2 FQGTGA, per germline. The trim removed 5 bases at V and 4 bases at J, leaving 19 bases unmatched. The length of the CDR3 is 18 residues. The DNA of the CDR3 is TGTGCCAGCAGCCCAGGGGTAGGGGGCGAAAAAGAGGTCACTGAAGCTTTCTTT. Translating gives CASSPGVGGEKEVTEAFF.

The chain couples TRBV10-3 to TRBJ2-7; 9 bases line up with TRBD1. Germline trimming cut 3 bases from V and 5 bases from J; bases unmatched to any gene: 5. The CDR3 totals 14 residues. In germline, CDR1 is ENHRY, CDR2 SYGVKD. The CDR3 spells CAISDGTGSHEQYF. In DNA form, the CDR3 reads TGTGCCATCAGTGATGGGACAGGGTCCCACGAGCAGTACTTC.

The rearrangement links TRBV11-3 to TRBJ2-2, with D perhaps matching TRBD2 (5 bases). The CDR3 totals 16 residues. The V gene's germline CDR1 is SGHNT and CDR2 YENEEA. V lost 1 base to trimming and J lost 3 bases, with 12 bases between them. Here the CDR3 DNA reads TGTGCCAGCAGCTTAGGAAAAGGGCGGGACACCGGGGAGCTGTTTTTT. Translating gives CASSLGKGRDTGELFF.

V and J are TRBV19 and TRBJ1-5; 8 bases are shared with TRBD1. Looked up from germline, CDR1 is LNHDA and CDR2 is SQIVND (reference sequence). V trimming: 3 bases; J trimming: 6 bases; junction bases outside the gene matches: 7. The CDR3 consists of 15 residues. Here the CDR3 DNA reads TGTGCCAGTAGTATGGATGACAGGGGCGGTCAGCCCCAGCATTTT. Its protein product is CASSMDDRGGQPQHF.

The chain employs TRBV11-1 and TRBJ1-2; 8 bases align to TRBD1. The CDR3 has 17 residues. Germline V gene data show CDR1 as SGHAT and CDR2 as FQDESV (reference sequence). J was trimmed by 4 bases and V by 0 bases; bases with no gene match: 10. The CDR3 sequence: CASSLAPDRGTFYGYTF. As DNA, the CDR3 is TGTGCCAGCAGCTTAGCCCCAGACAGGGGAACATTCTATGGCTACACCTTC.

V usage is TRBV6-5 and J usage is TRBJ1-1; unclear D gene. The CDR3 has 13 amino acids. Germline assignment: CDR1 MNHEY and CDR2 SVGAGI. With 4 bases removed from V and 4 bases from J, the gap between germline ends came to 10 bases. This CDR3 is CASSLDLGTEAFF. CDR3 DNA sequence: TGTGCCAGCAGTTTGGACTTGGGCACTGAAGCTTTCTTT.

The CDR3 DNA reads as TGTGCCAGCAGCTTAAGGCAGGGCGGCTATGGCTACACCTTC. Protein sequence: CASSLRQGGYGYTF. This chain uses TRBV7-9 with TRBJ1-2, with D possibly TRBD1 on 5 matching bases. The germline gives CDR1 SEHNR, CDR2 FQNEAQ (reference sequence). CDR3 length equals 14 residues. The V and J ends lost 2 bases and 4 bases respectively, with 11 bases between them.

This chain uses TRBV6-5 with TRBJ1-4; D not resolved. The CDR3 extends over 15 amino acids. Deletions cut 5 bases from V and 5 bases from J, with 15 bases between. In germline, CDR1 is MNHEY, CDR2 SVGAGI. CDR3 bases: TGTGCCAGCAGTCCTAAGACTCAGTCAAATGAAAAACTGTTTTTT. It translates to CASSPKTQSNEKLFF.

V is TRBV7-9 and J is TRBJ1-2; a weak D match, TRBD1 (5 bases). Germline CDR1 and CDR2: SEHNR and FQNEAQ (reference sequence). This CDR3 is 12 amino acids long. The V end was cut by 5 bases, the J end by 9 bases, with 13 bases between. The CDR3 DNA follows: TGTGCCAGCAGCCCGTGGACACGTAGCTACACCTTC. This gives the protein CASSPWTRSYTF. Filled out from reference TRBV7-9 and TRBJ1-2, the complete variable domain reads DTGVSQNPRHKITKRGQNVTFRCDPISEHNRLYWYRQTLGQGPEFLTYFQNEAQLEKSRLLSDRFSAERPKGSFSTLEIQRTEQGDSAMYLCASSPWTRSYTFGSGTRLTVV.

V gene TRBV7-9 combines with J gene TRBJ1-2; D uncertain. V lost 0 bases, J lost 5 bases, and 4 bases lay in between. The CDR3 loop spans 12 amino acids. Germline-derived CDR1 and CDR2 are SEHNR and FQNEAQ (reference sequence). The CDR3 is CASSLARYGYTF. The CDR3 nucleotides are TGTGCCAGCAGCTTAGCGAGATATGGCTACACCTTC. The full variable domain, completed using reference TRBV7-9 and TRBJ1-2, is DTGVSQNPRHKITKRGQNVTFRCDPISEHNRLYWYRQTLGQGPEFLTYFQNEAQLEKSRLLSDRFSAERPKGSFSTLEIQRTEQGDSAMYLCASSLARYGYTFGSGTRLTVV.

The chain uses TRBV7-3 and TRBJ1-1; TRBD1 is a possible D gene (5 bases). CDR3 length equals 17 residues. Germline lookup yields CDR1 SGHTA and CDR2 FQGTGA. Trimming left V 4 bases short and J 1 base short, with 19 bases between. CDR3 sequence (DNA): TGTGCCAGCAGCTCCAACGATGGGGGGATAAAGAACACTGAAGCTTTCTTT. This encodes CASSSNDGGIKNTEAFF.

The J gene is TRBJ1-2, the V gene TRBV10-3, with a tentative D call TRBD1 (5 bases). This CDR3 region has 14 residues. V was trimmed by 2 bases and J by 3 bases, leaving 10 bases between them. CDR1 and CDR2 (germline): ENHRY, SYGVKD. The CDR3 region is CAISERGMDYGYTF. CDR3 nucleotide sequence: TGTGCCATCAGTGAGAGGGGAATGGACTATGGCTACACCTTC.

The CDR3 spells CASSPLGDRDEKLFF. The CDR3, as DNA: TGTGCCAGCAGCCCGCTCGGGGACAGGGATGAAAAACTGTTTTTT. This sequence joins TRBV7-2 and TRBJ1-4; 9 bases align to TRBD1. V gave up 5 bases and J gave up 6 bases; unmatched junction bases: 7. Germline V CDR1 and CDR2: SGHTA, FQGNSA. This CDR3 contains 15 residues.